This T cell receptor (beta chain) was profiled in a study of graft-versus-host responses after intestinal transplantation. A note on this clone: Its antigen remains unidentified.

Trimming cost V 2 bases and J 2 bases, with 10 bases left between them. This CDR3 has 14 amino acids. Germline-derived CDR1 and CDR2 are SGHTA and FQGNSA. TCRdb's copy holds only in-frame clones and misses some; the assay was immunoSEQ multiplex PCR. The repertoire has roughly 81,000 clones, roughly 80% of them found once; the top ten carry 0.65% to 0.95%. Overall study results and limits: Allograft clonal ratios (graft-versus-host to host-versus-graft) were high in patients who had graft-donor T cell macrochimerism.

The sequence derives from a human donor who received an intestinal transplant. The sequences come from unstimulated CD4+ T cells sorted from spleen or lymph node cells, collected before intestinal transplant. V and J are TRBV7-2 and TRBJ2-7; D not resolved. The CDR3 here is CASSLSYSTYEQYF. CDR3 sequence (DNA): TGTGCCAGCAGCTTAAGCTACAGTACCTACGAGCAGTACTTC.